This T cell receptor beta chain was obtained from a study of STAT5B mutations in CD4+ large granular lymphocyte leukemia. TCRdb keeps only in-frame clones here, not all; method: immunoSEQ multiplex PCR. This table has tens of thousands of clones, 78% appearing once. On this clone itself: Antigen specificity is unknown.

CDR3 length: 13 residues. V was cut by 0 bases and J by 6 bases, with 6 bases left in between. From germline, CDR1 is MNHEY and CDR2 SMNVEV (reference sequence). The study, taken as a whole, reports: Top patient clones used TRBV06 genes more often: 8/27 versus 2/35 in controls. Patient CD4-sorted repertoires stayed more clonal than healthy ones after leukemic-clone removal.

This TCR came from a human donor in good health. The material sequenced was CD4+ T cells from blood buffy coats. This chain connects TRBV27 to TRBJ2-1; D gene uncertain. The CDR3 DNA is TGTGCCAGCAGTTTATCGCCCACCAATGAGCAGTTCTTC. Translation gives CASSLSPTNEQFF.